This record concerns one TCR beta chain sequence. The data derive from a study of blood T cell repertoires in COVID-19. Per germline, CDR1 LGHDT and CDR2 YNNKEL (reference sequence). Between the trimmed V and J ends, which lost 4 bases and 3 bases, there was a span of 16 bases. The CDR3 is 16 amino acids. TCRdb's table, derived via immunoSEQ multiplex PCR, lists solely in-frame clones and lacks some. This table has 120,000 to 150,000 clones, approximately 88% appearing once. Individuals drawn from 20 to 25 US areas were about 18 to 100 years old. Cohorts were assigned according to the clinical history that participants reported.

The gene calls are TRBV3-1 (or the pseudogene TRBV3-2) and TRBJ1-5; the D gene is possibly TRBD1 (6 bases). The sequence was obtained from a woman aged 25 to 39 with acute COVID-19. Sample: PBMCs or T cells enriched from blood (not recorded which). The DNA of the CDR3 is TGTGCCAGCAGCCCCGGCCTTGGACAGTACAATCAGCCCCAGCATTTT. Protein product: CASSPGLGQYNQPQHF.